The present T cell receptor (beta chain) was sequenced within a study of T cell responses to AZD1222 COVID-19 vaccine. Study-level findings and limits: Reportedly, nearly half the spike-specific TCRs target unmutated variant regions. The donors showed a predominance of white British ancestry and of females, with possible underestimation of clonal diversity. With dominance at 160-218 and 743-854, vaccine-associated CD4 TCRs spanned spike.

The repertoire was sequenced with immunoSEQ multiplex PCR; TCRdb's copy has only in-frame clones and lacks some. The sample lists more than 140,000 clones, around 91% occurring once. This clone is a singleton in its sample. As yet, its antigen is unknown. V dropped 2 bases and J dropped 4 bases, with 11 bases sitting between them. Germline CDR1 reads LGHNA; CDR2 reads YSLEER. This CDR3 comprises 15 residues. The chain joins TRBV4-3 to TRBJ2-2, with D maybe TRBD1 (5 bases). This specimen consisted of peripheral blood, obtained on day 0 of AZD1222 vaccination. This receptor was obtained from an adult in good health. In DNA, the CDR3 is TGCGCCAGCAGCCAATCAGGGCAGGGCACCGGGGAGCTGTTTTTT. Translation gives CASSQSGQGTGELFF.